This T cell receptor beta chain appears in the sequencing data of a study of cytomegalovirus exposure and HLA in healthy donors. In the study overall: Within an early data release were approximately 85 million unique TCRs drawn from HLA-typed donors. Study results and caveats: Earlier analysis yielded a pattern in which most TCR beta V segments were productive about 87% or about 30% of the time.

Germline-derived CDR1 and CDR2 are MGHRA and YSYEKL. The CDR3 is 19 amino acids. V lost 0 bases to trimming and J lost 2 bases; unmatched junction nucleotides: 11. Comments on this clone: Its target is unknown.

PCR involved 60 Vbeta and 13 Jbeta primers. Sequencing was performed with immunoSEQ multiplex PCR; in TCRdb, only in-frame clones are kept and a portion is missing. The repertoire has 130,000 to 150,000 clones, 60% to 85% of them found once; the top ten carry 6.8%. Sample: PBMCs. This clonotype was sampled from a man aged 35 to 55 in good health and CMV-seropositive. The chain couples TRBV4-1 to TRBJ2-3; 10 bases agree with TRBD2. The CDR3, as DNA: TGCGCCAGCAGCCAAGAGAGAACTAGCGGGACGCTACACACAGATACGCAGTATTTT. The encoded protein is CASSQERTSGTLHTDTQYF.